What follows are 18 T cell receptor beta chains derived from one specimen sequenced in a study of early T cells in non-severe SARS-CoV-2 infection. TCRdb ran MiXCR on the 5' RACE reads and lists one entry per CDR3 protein. Here the sample spans around 63,000 distinct CDR3 sequences, 4.5% to 7.5% being singletons. This sample comprised whole blood, obtained at baseline. Receptors originate from an adult who was a healthcare worker with PCR-confirmed SARS-CoV-2 infection or an uninfected control (not recorded which).

This clonotype has ten or more counts. The J gene is TRBJ1-6, the V gene TRBV3-1; 7 bases map to TRBD1. The CDR3 is made up of 15 amino acids. Trimming took 4 bases from V and 5 from J; bases not matched to a gene: 5. CDR1 and CDR2 from the germline V gene are LGHDT and YNNKEL (reference sequence). Written as DNA, the CDR3 is TGTGCCAGCAGCCTCACGACAGGGAATAATTCACCCCTCCACTTT. This gives the protein CASSLTTGNNSPLHF.

The chain joins TRBV21-1 to TRBJ2-7; whether TRBD1, the table's D call, matches the DNA was not checked. TRBV21-1 is assigned pseudogene status. This CDR3 spans 14 amino acids. CDR3 region: CASSIWGGPYEQYF. Here the CDR3 DNA reads TGTGCCAGCAGCATATGGGGCGGACCCTACGAGCAGTACTTC.

This clonotype was counted many times. The J gene is TRBJ2-7, the V gene TRBV27; TRBD2 matches at 9 bases. V was pared by 0 bases and J by 6 bases, with 9 bases of the junction left unmatched. The CDR3 is 16 amino acids. CDR1 and CDR2 (germline): MNHEY, SMNVEV (reference sequence). CDR3 sequence (DNA): TGTGCCAGCAGTTTATCGTTCGCGGGAGGGCCCCGCGAGCAGTACTTC. Protein sequence: CASSLSFAGGPREQYF.

The chain employs TRBV19 and TRBJ1-6; D remains unclear. CDR3 length equals 12 residues. The germline CDR1 and CDR2 sequences are LNHDA and SQIVND (reference sequence). V was pared by 5 bases and J by 8 bases, with 7 bases between. CDR3 sequence reads: CASSPGDSPLHF. DNA for the CDR3: TGTGCCAGTAGTCCCGGCGATTCACCCCTCCACTTT.

This clonotype was seen at least ten times. The V and J genes are TRBV28 and TRBJ2-1; 7 bases are shared with TRBD1. J lost 4 bases, V lost 5 bases, and 2 bases had no gene match. Germline V gene data show CDR1 as MDHEN and CDR2 as SYDVKM. CDR3 length equals 13 residues. CDR3 DNA sequence: TGTGCCAGCAGTACAGGGGCATACAATGAGCAGTTCTTC. Translation gives CASSTGAYNEQFF.

This clonotype was seen at least ten times. The chain employs TRBV3-1 and TRBJ2-7, with no clear D. V was shortened by 4 bases and J by 0 bases, with 13 bases between the two germline ends. The CDR3 spans 15 residues. Per the germline V gene, CDR1 is LGHDT and CDR2 is YNNKEL (reference sequence). The CDR3 protein is CASSLSAASSYEQYF. In DNA form, the CDR3 reads TGTGCCAGCAGCCTTTCAGCTGCCAGCTCCTACGAGCAGTACTTC.

The table lists this clonotype with many counts. The genes are TRBV29-1 and TRBJ1-5, with 7 bases lining up with TRBD1. CDR1 and CDR2 from the germline V gene are SQVTM and ANQGSEA. Trimming at V came to 4 bases and at J to 2 bases, leaving 8 bases not matched to a gene. The CDR3 is 15 residues long. In DNA, the CDR3 is TGCAGCGTTGTGGTACAGGGGATTGGCAATCAGCCCCAGCATTTT. This sequence encodes CSVVVQGIGNQPQHF. The full variable domain, in which reference TRBV29-1 and TRBJ1-5 provide the parts outside the CDR3, is SAVISQKPSRDICQRGTSLTIQCQVDSQVTMMFWYRQQPGQSLTLIATANQGSEATYESGFVIDKFPISRPNLTFSTLTVSNMSPEDSSIYLCSVVVQGIGNQPQHFGDGTRLSIL.

This clonotype has more than one count but fewer than ten. The chain has TRBV5-1 and TRBJ2-5, with a weak D call TRBD2 (5 bases). Trimming took 4 bases from V and 2 from J, leaving 15 bases between them. Germline assignment: CDR1 SGHRS and CDR2 YFSETQ. The CDR3 is made up of 15 amino acids. CDR3 in amino acids: CASSDRTDVQETQYF. CDR3 DNA sequence: TGCGCCAGCAGCGATAGGACTGATGTTCAAGAGACCCAGTACTTC.

This clonotype was observed many times. The rearrangement uses TRBV7-9 and TRBJ1-4, with TRBD1 matching 7 bases. The V and J ends lost 5 bases and 5 bases, in that order; junction bases with no gene match: 8. The germline V gene encodes CDR1 SEHNR and CDR2 FQNEAQ (reference sequence). The CDR3 is 15 amino acids. The chain's CDR3 is CASSLETGTNEKLFF. CDR3 nucleotides: TGTGCCAGCAGCCTGGAGACAGGGACAAATGAAAAACTGTTTTTT.

This clonotype was recorded at least ten times. The chain has TRBV7-2 and TRBJ2-5; D is uncertain. The V end was cut by 5 bases, the J end by 5 bases, with 9 bases between. The length of the CDR3 is 12 residues. CDR1 is SGHTA and CDR2 is FQGNSA in the germline V gene. This chain's CDR3 is CASSLTRETQYF. DNA of the CDR3: TGTGCCAGCAGCCTGACCCGTGAGACCCAGTACTTC.

This clonotype has a count of ten or more. The rearrangement joins TRBV5-3 to TRBJ1-5, with D possibly matching TRBD1 (6 bases). TRBV5-3 is noted as an ORF with a role that remains uncertain. The CDR3 loop spans 16 amino acids. V lost 8 bases to trimming and J lost 2 bases, with 20 bases between them. The CDR3 DNA reads TGTGCCAGGGCAGAGGGTATTAGGACAGGCAATCAGCCCCAGCATTTT. Translated, it gives CARAEGIRTGNQPQHF.

The chain has TRBV29-1 and TRBJ2-7; D is perhaps TRBD2 (7 bases). The CDR3 runs 12 residues. The germline V gene has CDR1 SQVTM and CDR2 ANQGSEA. Trimming cost V 3 bases and J 6 bases, with 12 bases left between them. For the CDR3, the DNA is TGCAGCGTTGATAGGGGGGGAAGCGAGCAGTACTTC. Translating gives CSVDRGGSEQYF.

This clonotype was seen only a few times. The chain carries TRBV10-1 and TRBJ2-4; tentatively, D is TRBD1 (5 bases). Germline CDR1 and CDR2: WNHNN and SYGVQD (reference sequence). This CDR3 is 15 amino acids long. V lost 4 bases, J lost 0 bases, and 10 bases lay in between. The CDR3 loop reads CASSVDTLAKNIQYF. The CDR3 DNA sequence: TGCGCCAGCAGTGTGGACACGTTAGCCAAAAACATTCAGTACTTC.

This clonotype was seen a handful of times. The chain employs TRBV24-1 and TRBJ2-3, with a possible D match to TRBD1 (5 bases). CDR3 length: 13 residues. V dropped 3 bases and J dropped 4 bases, with 7 bases sitting between them. Germline CDR1 and CDR2: KGHDR and SFDVKD. In nucleotides, the CDR3 is TGTGCCACCAGTGATCACAGGTCAGATACGCAGTATTTT. Translation: CATSDHRSDTQYF.

Written as DNA, the CDR3 is TGCAGTGCTAGGCGGGGAGATACGCAGTATTTT. Translating it yields CSARRGDTQYF. The V and J genes are TRBV20-1 and TRBJ2-3, with D tentatively TRBD2 (6 bases). Per germline, CDR1 DFQATT and CDR2 SNEGSKA (reference sequence). The CDR3 extends over 11 amino acids. V gave up 3 bases and J gave up 5 bases, with 6 bases separating them.

This clonotype has at least ten counts. The chain is built from TRBV28 and TRBJ2-2; 7 bases agree with TRBD2. The V segment lost 3 bases and the J segment 7 bases; nucleotides outside the gene matches: 8. The CDR3 is made up of 15 amino acids. CDR1 and CDR2 (germline): MDHEN, SYDVKM. The chain's CDR3 is CASSFLGRVDGELFF. The DNA for the CDR3 is TGTGCCAGCAGTTTCCTGGGGAGGGTGGACGGGGAGCTGTTTTTT.

This clonotype was counted many times. The chain carries TRBV25-1 and TRBJ2-7; 7 bases agree with TRBD2. Trimming at V came to 8 bases and at J to 6 bases, leaving 10 bases not matched to a gene. Germline V gives CDR1 MGHDK, CDR2 SYGVNS. The length of the CDR3 is 13 residues. The CDR3 spells CASSLREFGEQYF. The CDR3 nucleotides read TGTGCCAGCTCCCTGCGGGAGTTTGGCGAGCAGTACTTC.

This clonotype was observed many times. The chain couples TRBV20-1 to TRBJ2-3, with 8 bases fitting TRBD2. Trimming took 6 bases from V and 14 from J; bases not matched to a gene: 16. The CDR3 covers 13 residues. The germline gives CDR1 DFQATT, CDR2 SNEGSKA (reference sequence). Written as DNA, the CDR3 is TGCAGTGCAAAGGGGACTAGTGACATAGTGACGTATTTT. Translated: CSAKGTSDIVTYF.